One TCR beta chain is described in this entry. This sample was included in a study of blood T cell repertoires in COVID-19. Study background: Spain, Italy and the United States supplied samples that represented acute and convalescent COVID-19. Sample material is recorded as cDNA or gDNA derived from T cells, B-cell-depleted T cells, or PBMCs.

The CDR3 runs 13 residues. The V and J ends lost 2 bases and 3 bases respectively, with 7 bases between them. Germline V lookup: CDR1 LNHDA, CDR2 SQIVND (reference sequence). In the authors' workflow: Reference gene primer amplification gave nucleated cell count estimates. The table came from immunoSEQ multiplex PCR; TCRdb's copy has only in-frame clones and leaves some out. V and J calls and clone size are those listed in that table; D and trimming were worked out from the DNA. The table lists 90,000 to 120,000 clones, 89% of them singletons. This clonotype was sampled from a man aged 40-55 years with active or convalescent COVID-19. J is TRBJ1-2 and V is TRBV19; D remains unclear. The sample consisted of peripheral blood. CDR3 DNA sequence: TGTGCCAGTAGTATAACAGAAGACTATGGCTACACCTTC. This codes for CASSITEDYGYTF.